Following are 3 T cell receptor beta chains from one sample sequenced in a study of vaccination and CD4 T cells after COVID-19 (dated by TCRdb to between 2020 and 2023). Libraries came from PCR. The instrument given in TCRdb is Illumina iSeq 100. TCR sequencing of DNA from cultured CD4+ T cells used the Oncomine TCR Beta short-read assay at the Johns Hopkins FTIC core. Clones were called with MiXCR by TCRdb after fastp trimmed the public reads at Q25, and only in-frame beta chains were retained. Entries are consolidated by CDR3 protein sequence, retaining the most common genes and DNA. The sample contains about 8,900 distinct CDR3 sequences, approximately 64% of them found a single time. Jointly, the top ten make up around 30% of the sample. What these receptors recognize is not known. Interpreted using the paper, the treatment or condition label stands for: approximately nine-day PBMC culture with coronavirus spike peptide pools or control peptides (ViraFEST assay).

The sequenced material came from CD4+ T cells from blood, cultured in vitro. The source is a human donor who had recovered from COVID-19.

This chain uses TRBV7-6 with TRBJ2-1; TRBD2 matches 7 bases. The CDR3 runs 18 residues. CDR1 SGHVS and CDR2 FNYEAQ come from the germline V gene. Trimming at V came to 2 bases and at J to 1 base, leaving 11 bases not matched to a gene. CDR3 nucleotide sequence: TGTGCCAGCAGCTTATCCGATCGTGCTAGCGGTTCCTACAATGAGCAGTTCTTC. Encoded protein: CASSLSDRASGSYNEQFF. The full variable domain, in which reference TRBV7-6 and TRBJ2-1 provide the parts outside the CDR3, is GAGVSQSPRYKVTKRGQDVALRCDPISGHVSLYWYRQALGQGPEFLTYFNYEAQQDKSGLPNDRFSAERPEGSISTLTIQRTEQRDSAMYRCASSLSDRASGSYNEQFFGPGTRLTVL.

The chain couples TRBV20-1 to TRBJ2-5; TRBD1 is a possible D gene (6 bases). V was trimmed by 1 base and J by 0 bases, leaving 15 bases between them. The CDR3 length is 16 residues. Germline V CDR1 and CDR2: DFQATT, SNEGSKA (reference sequence). CDR3 in DNA: TGCAGTGCTAGAGCGTTTAGGGGGTCGTACCAAGAGACCCAGTACTTC. Amino acids: CSARAFRGSYQETQYF.

The V and J genes are TRBV20-1 and TRBJ2-3; perhaps TRBD2 as D (6 bases). Germline-derived CDR1 and CDR2 are DFQATT and SNEGSKA (reference sequence). V gave up 1 base and J gave up 6 bases, with 14 bases separating them. The CDR3 spans 14 residues. The CDR3 here is CSARGASVEDTQYF. The CDR3, as DNA: TGCAGTGCTAGAGGGGCTAGCGTAGAGGATACGCAGTATTTT.